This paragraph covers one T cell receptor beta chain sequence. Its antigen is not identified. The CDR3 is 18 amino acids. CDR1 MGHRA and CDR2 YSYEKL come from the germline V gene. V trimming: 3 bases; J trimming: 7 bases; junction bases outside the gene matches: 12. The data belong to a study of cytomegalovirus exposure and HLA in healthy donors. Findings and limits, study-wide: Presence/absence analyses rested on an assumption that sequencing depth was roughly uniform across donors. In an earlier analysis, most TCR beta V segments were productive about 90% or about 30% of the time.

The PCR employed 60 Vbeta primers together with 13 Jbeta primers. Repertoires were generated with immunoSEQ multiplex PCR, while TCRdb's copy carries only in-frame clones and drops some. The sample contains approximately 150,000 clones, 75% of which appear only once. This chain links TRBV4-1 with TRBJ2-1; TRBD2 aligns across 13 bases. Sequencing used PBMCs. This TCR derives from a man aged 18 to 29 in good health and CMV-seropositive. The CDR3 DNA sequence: TGCGCCAGCAGCCACCCTCTCGCGGGACTAGCGGGATCGAATGAGCAGTTCTTC. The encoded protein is CASSHPLAGLAGSNEQFF.